These 8 T cell receptor beta chains share one sample of origin, sequenced in a study of early T cells in non-severe SARS-CoV-2 infection (dated by TCRdb to the early 2020s). The library was built by means of 5' RACE. TCRdb records NextSeq 500 as the sequencer. Using fastp trimming at Q25 and MiXCR clonotype assembly, TCRdb reanalyzed the public sequencing data and kept in-frame beta chains. Each CDR3 protein gets just one entry, which takes the most common genes and DNA from the rows behind it. This sample has 100,000 to 140,000 distinct CDR3 sequences in its table, and 11% of those were observed once. The top ten hold 6.5% to 8% of the sample. The sequenced sample consisted of whole blood. The source is an adult who was a healthcare worker with PCR-confirmed SARS-CoV-2 infection or an uninfected control (not recorded which).

This clonotype was counted between two and nine times. The chain has TRBV20-1 and TRBJ1-4, with unresolved D. The CDR3 spans 15 residues. The germline CDR1 and CDR2 sequences are DFQATT and SNEGSKA (reference sequence). V gave up 1 base and J gave up 3 bases, with 12 bases separating them. Here the CDR3 reads CSARAPESSNEKLFF. CDR3 sequence (DNA): TGCAGTGCTAGAGCTCCAGAGAGTTCTAATGAAAAACTGTTTTTT.

This rearrangement joins TRBV20-1 to TRBJ1-5; possible D gene TRBD1, 5 bases. Germline values: CDR1 DFQATT, CDR2 SNEGSKA (reference sequence). This CDR3 spans 15 amino acids. V was shortened by 5 bases and J by 7 bases, with 21 bases between the two germline ends. CDR3 amino acids: CSALIGGDTGQPQHF. For the CDR3, the DNA is TGCAGTGCTCTCATCGGGGGGGATACGGGACAGCCCCAGCATTTT.

This clonotype showed up just a few times. The CDR3 protein is CASSQENLPRQDTQYF. Here the CDR3 DNA reads TGTGCCAGCAGCCAAGAGAATCTGCCCAGACAAGATACGCAGTATTTT. The rearrangement uses TRBV3-2 and TRBJ2-3. TRBV3-2 is a known pseudogene. This CDR3 region has 16 residues.

There are many counts of this clonotype. The chain is built from TRBV7-3 and TRBJ2-2; no reliable D call. Trimming pared 5 bases from V and 0 bases from J, leaving 4 bases between. The CDR3 sequence is 13 residues long. Looked up from germline, CDR1 is SGHTA and CDR2 is FQGTGA. This CDR3 reads CASSHPNTGELFF. The DNA of the CDR3 is TGTGCCAGCAGCCATCCGAACACCGGGGAGCTGTTTTTT.

At least ten counts were recorded for this clonotype. V and J are TRBV9 and TRBJ2-3; TRBD2 agrees at 8 bases. CDR3 length: 15 residues. The germline V gene encodes CDR1 SGDLS and CDR2 YYNGEE. V was pared by 4 bases and J by 1 base, with 5 bases of the junction left unmatched. The CDR3 sequence: CASSSAGVGTDTQYF. CDR3 coding DNA: TGTGCCAGCAGCTCAGCGGGGGTCGGCACAGATACGCAGTATTTT. The whole variable domain, remainder taken from reference TRBV9 and TRBJ2-3, is DSGVTQTPKHLITATGQRVTLRCSPRSGDLSVYWYQQSLDQGLQFLIQYYNGEERAKGNILERFSAQQFPDLHSELNLSSLELGDSALYFCASSSAGVGTDTQYFGPGTRLTVL.

This clonotype turned up a few times. CDR3 amino acids: CSARFRETQYF. The CDR3 coding sequence is TGCAGTGCACGGTTCAGGGAGACCCAGTACTTC. The chain is built from TRBV20-1 and TRBJ2-5; D gene unclear. This CDR3 contains 11 residues. CDR1 and CDR2 from the germline V gene are DFQATT and SNEGSKA (reference sequence). Trimming left V 6 bases short and J 5 bases short, with 10 bases between.

This clonotype was seen at least ten times. This chain joins TRBV10-1 and TRBJ1-1; TRBD1 agrees at 8 bases. There are 11 residues in the CDR3. The V and J ends lost 8 bases and 10 bases, in that order; junction bases with no gene match: 6. Germline V gene sequence: CDR1 WNHNN, CDR2 SYGVQD (reference sequence). CDR3 DNA: TGCGCCAGCGCCGGGACAGGTCCAGCTTTCTTT. It yields the protein CASAGTGPAFF.

This clonotype was counted between two and nine times. The CDR3 coding sequence is TGTGCCGTAAGGAGGGGAAGCAATGAGCAGTTCTTC. This encodes CAVRRGSNEQFF. The gene calls are TRBV6-5 and TRBJ2-1; perhaps TRBD2 as D (6 bases). Looked up from germline, CDR1 is MNHEY and CDR2 is SVGAGI. The CDR3 covers 12 residues. V was trimmed by 11 bases and J by 6 bases, leaving 14 bases between them.